This TCR beta chain was sequenced in a study of shared clonotypes between healthy human individuals. Findings and caveats of the study: Larger estimated richness was generally seen in naive subsets than in memory subsets. Clonotype sharing among the donors was expected to vary with sequencing depth. The diversity represented, both genetic and in exposure history, was limited by few donors.

This clone was picked up a small number of times. Its target is not known. The naive CD8 fraction comprised CD45RO-negative cells positively selected for CCR7 and excluded terminally differentiated effector memory CD45RA+ cells. Trimming cost V 3 bases and J 5 bases, with 7 bases left between them. The germline V gene has CDR1 MNHEY and CDR2 SMNVEV (reference sequence). The CDR3 totals 13 residues. Repertoires were generated with immunoSEQ multiplex PCR, while TCRdb's copy carries only in-frame clones and drops some. The sample shows hundreds of thousands of clones, about 95% of them seen only once. Input material: naive CD8+ T cells sorted from blood. This sequence was found in a woman aged 25 to 39 in good health. The J gene is TRBJ2-2, the V gene TRBV27, with D uncertain. Written as DNA, the CDR3 is TGTGCCAGCAGTTTCTATTGGACCGGGGAGCTGTTTTTT. Its translation: CASSFYWTGELFF.